The sequence of this T cell receptor beta chain was determined in a study of blood T cell repertoires in COVID-19. Study-level information: Samples taken during acute and convalescent COVID-19 were collected in the United States, Italy and Spain.

The method was immunoSEQ multiplex PCR; TCRdb's version includes in-frame clones alone and lacks a portion of them. This table holds about 96,000 clones, approximately 90% found once. The CDR3 runs to 12 residues. Germline V gene sequence: CDR1 PRHDT, CDR2 FYEKMQ (reference sequence). The V end was cut by 5 bases, the J end by 7 bases, with 12 bases between. The sample comprised peripheral blood. This chain connects TRBV13 to TRBJ2-7; D perhaps matches TRBD1 (6 bases). The origin of this receptor is a human donor with COVID-19, enrolled during active disease. The donor label of this sample is uncertain. The CDR3 bases are TGTGCCAGCAGCAATACAGGGTGGGAGCAGTACTTC. Translation gives CASSNTGWEQYF.